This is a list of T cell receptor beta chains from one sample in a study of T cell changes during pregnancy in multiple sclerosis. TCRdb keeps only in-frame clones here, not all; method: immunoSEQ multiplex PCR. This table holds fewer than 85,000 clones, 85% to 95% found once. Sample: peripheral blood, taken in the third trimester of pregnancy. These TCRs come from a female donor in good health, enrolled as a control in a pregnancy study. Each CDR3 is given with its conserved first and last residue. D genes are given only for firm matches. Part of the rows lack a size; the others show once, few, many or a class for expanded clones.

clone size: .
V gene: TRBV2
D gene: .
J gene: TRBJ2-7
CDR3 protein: CASIGLHSYEQYF
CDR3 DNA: TGTGCCAGCATTGGGCTTCACTCCTACGAGCAGTACTTC

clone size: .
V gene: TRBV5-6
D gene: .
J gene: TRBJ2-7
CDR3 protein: CASSLAAGFRYEQYF
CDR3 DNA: TGTGCCAGCAGCTTGGCGGCAGGGTTTAGGTACGAGCAGTACTTC

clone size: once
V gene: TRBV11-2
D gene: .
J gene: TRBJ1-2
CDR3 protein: CASSLSRTVYGYTF
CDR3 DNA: TGTGCCAGCAGCTTATCACGGACAGTTTATGGCTACACCTTC

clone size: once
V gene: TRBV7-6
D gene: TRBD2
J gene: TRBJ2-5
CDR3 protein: CASSLTGTSVETQYF
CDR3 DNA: TGTGCCAGCAGCTTAACCGGGACTAGTGTAGAGACCCAGTACTTC

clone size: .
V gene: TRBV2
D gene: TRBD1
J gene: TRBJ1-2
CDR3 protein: CASRVRQGQGAYRGDGYTF
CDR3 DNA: TGTGCCAGCCGTGTTCGTCAGGGACAGGGGGCGTACCGGGGCGATGGCTACACCTTC

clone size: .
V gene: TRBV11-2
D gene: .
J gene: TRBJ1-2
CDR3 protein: CASSLFPDSYGYTF
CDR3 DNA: TGTGCCAGCAGCTTATTTCCAGACTCCTATGGCTACACCTTC

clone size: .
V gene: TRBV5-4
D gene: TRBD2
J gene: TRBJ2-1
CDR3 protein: CASSLAQLAGANNEQFF
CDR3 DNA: TGTGCCAGCAGCTTGGCCCAACTAGCGGGGGCTAACAATGAGCAGTTCTTC

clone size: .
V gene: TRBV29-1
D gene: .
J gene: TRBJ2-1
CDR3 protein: CSVDNGLTMGEQFF
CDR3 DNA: TGCAGCGTTGATAACGGACTAACAATGGGTGAGCAGTTCTTC

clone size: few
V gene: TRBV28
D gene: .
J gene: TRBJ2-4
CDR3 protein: CASSSWTAAKNIQYF
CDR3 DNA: TGTGCCAGCAGTTCTTGGACAGCGGCCAAAAACATTCAGTACTTC

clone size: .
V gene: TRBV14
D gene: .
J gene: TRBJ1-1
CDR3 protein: CASSQDPLGRAFF
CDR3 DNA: TGTGCCAGCAGCCAAGATCCCCTGGGCAGAGCTTTCTTT

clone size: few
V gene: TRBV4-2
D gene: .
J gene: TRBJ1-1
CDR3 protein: CASSQYSRGLDTEAFF
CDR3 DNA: TGTGCCAGCAGCCAATACTCTAGGGGTTTGGACACTGAAGCTTTCTTT

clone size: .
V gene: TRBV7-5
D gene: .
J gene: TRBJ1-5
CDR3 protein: CVRSLMGCGVYSNQPQHF
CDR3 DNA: TGTGTCAGAAGCTTAATGGGGTGCGGGGTTTATAGCAATCAGCCCCAGCATTTT

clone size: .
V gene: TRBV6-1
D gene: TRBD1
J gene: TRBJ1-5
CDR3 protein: CASVSTGVNQPQHF
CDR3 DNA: TGTGCCAGCGTGTCGACAGGGGTCAATCAGCCCCAGCATTTT

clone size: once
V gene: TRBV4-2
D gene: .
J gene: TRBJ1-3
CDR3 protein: CASSQGDGGNTIYF
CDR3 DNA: TGTGCCAGCAGCCAAGGAGATGGTGGAAACACCATATATTTT

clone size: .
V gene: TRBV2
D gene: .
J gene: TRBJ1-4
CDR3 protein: CASSALGGQNEKLFF
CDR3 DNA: TGTGCCAGCAGTGCCCTGGGGGGGCAAAATGAAAAACTGTTTTTT

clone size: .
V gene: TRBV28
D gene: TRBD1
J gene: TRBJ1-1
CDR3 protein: CASSSPGTGTEAFF
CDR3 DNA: TGTGCCAGCAGTTCCCCCGGGACAGGGACTGAAGCTTTCTTT

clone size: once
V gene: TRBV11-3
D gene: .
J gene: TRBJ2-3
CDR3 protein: CASSLQEDTQYF
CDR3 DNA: TGTGCCAGCAGCTTACAGGAAGATACGCAGTATTTT

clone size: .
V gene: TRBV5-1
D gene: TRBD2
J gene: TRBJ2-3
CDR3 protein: CASSLDGGGARSTDTQYF
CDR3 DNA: TGCGCCAGCAGCTTGGACGGCGGGGGGGCCAGAAGTACAGATACGCAGTATTTT

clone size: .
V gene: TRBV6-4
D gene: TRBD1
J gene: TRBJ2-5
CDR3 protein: CASSQGAEETQYF
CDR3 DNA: TGTGCCAGCAGTCAGGGGGCGGAAGAGACCCAGTACTTC

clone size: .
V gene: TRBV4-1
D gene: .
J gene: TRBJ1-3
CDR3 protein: CASSPRDSRSGNTIYF
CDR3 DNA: TGCGCCAGCAGCCCCCGGGACTCCCGCTCTGGAAACACCATATATTTT

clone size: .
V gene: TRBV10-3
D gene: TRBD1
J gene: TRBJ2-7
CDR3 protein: CAISELHAGGSYEQYF
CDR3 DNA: TGTGCCATCAGTGAGTTGCACGCAGGGGGCTCCTACGAGCAGTACTTC

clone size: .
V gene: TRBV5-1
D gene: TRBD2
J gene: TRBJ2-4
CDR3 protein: CASSLAASGAGDIQYF
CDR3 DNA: TGCGCCAGCAGCTTGGCGGCTAGCGGGGCGGGGGACATTCAGTACTTC

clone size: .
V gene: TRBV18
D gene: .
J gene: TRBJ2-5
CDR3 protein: CASSLTSEVLETQYF
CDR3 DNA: TGTGCCAGCTCCCTAACCAGTGAGGTCCTGGAGACCCAGTACTTC

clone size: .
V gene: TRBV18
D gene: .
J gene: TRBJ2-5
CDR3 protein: CASSVRLFQETQYF
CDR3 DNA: TGTGCCAGCTCAGTACGACTCTTCCAAGAGACCCAGTACTTC

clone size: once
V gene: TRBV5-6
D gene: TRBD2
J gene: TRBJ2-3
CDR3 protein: CASSLPGQAGGVGTQYF
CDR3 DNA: TGTGCCAGCAGCTTACCCGGACAAGCGGGGGGGGTGGGTACGCAGTATTTT

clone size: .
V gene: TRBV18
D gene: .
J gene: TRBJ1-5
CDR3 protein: CASGALGNQPQHF
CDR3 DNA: TGTGCCAGCGGGGCGCTTGGCAATCAGCCCCAGCATTTT

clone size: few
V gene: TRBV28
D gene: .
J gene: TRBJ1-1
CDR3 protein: CASSLQGMNTEAFF
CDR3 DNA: TGTGCCAGCAGTTTACAGGGAATGAACACTGAAGCTTTCTTT

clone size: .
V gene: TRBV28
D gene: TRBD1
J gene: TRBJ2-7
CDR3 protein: CASSRQGLSYEQYF
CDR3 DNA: TGTGCCAGCAGTAGACAGGGGCTATCCTACGAGCAGTACTTC

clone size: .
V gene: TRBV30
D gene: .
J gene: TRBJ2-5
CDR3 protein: CAWSVRRGAQETQYF
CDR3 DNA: TGTGCCTGGAGTGTTCGACGGGGGGCCCAAGAGACCCAGTACTTC

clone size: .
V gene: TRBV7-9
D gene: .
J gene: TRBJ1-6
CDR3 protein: CASRTGSNSPLHF
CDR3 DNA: TGTGCCAGCAGGACGGGGAGTAATTCACCCCTCCACTTT

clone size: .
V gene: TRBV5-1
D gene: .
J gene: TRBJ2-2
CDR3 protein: CASSSRAGDSTGELFF
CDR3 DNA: TGCGCCAGCAGCTCTCGAGCAGGGGATAGCACCGGGGAGCTGTTTTTT

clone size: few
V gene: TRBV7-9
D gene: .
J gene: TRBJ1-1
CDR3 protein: CASRSGDTEAFF
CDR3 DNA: TGTGCCAGCAGGAGCGGGGACACTGAAGCTTTCTTT

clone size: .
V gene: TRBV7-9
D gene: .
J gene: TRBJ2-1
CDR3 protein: CASSQRSRSSYNEQFF
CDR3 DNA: TGTGCCAGCAGCCAGCGCTCCAGAAGCTCCTACAATGAGCAGTTCTTC

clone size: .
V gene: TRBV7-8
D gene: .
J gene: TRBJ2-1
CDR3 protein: CASSHRRDEQFF
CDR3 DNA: TGTGCCAGCAGCCACCGGAGAGATGAGCAGTTCTTC

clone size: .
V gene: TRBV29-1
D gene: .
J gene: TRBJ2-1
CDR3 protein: CSVVGGDYSYNEQFF
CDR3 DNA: TGCAGCGTTGTAGGCGGGGATTACTCCTACAATGAGCAGTTCTTC

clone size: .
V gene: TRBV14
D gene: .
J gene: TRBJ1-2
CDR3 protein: CASSQTSDYGYTF
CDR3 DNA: TGTGCCAGCAGCCAGACTAGTGACTATGGCTACACCTTC

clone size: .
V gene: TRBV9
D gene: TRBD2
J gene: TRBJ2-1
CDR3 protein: CASSVVLAGVNEQFF
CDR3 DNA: TGTGCCAGCAGCGTAGTACTAGCGGGAGTAAATGAGCAGTTCTTC

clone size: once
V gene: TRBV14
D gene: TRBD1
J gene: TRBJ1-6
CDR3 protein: CASSQSFRDRGGSPLHF
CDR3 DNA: TGTGCCAGCAGCCAAAGCTTTCGGGACAGGGGAGGCTCACCCCTCCACTTT

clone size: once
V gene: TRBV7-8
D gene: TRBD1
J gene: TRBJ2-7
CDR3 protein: CASSLYDRDGWSSYEQYF
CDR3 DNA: TGTGCCAGCAGCTTATATGACAGGGACGGGTGGTCCTCCTACGAGCAGTACTTC

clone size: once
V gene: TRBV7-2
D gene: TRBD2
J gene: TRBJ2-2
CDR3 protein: CASRASGYTGELFF
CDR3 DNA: TGTGCCAGCCGGGCTAGCGGGTACACCGGGGAGCTGTTTTTT

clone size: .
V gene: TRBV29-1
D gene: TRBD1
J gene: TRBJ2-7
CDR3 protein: CSVKGASYEQYF
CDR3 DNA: TGCAGCGTTAAGGGGGCCTCCTACGAGCAGTACTTC

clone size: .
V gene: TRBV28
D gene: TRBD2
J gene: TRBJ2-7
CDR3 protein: CASSLAESPSYEQYF
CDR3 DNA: TGTGCCAGCAGCCTAGCGGAAAGCCCTTCCTACGAGCAGTACTTC

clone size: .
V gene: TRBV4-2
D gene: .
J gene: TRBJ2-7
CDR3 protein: CASSQESRQYF
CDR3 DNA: TGTGCCAGCAGCCAAGAGTCTAGGCAGTACTTC

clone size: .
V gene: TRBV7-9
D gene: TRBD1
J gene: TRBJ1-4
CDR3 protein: CASSKDRITNEKLFF
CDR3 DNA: TGTGCCAGCAGCAAGGACAGGATAACTAATGAAAAACTGTTTTTT

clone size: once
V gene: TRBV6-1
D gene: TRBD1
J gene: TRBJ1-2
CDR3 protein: CASSEAGQGRLGYTF
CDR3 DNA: TGTGCCAGCAGTGAAGCCGGACAGGGGCGACTTGGCTACACCTTC

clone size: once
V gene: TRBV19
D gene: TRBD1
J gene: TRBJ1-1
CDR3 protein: CASRPRGVNTEAFF
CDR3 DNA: TGTGCCAGTAGGCCCAGGGGGGTGAACACTGAAGCTTTCTTT

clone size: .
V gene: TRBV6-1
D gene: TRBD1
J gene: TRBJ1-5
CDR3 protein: CASDRDYSNQPQHF
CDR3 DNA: TGTGCCAGTGACAGGGATTATAGCAATCAGCCCCAGCATTTT

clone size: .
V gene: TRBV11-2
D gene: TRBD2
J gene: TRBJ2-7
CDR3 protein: CASSVTSGAAYEQYF
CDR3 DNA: TGTGCCAGCAGCGTTACTAGCGGGGCTGCCTACGAGCAGTACTTC

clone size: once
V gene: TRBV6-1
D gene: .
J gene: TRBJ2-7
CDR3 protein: CASSVLQGGYEQYF
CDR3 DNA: TGTGCCAGCAGTGTCCTCCAGGGGGGCTACGAGCAGTACTTC

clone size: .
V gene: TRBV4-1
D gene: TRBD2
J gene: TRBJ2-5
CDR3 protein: CASSSLTSAQYF
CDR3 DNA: TGCGCCAGCAGCTCCTTGACTAGCGCTCAGTACTTC

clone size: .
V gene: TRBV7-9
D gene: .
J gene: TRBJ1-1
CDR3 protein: CASRPAGTTTLQNTEAFF
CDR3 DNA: TGTGCCAGCAGACCGGCCGGGACAACTACCCTTCAGAACACTGAAGCTTTCTTT

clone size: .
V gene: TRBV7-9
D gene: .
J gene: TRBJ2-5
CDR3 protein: CASSLTTHRVETQYF
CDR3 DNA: TGTGCCAGCAGCTTAACCACCCACAGGGTGGAGACCCAGTACTTC

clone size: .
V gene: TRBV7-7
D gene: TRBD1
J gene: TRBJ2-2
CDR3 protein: CASSLAGTGDMGGTGELFF
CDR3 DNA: TGTGCCAGCAGCTTAGCCGGGACAGGGGACATGGGGGGCACCGGGGAGCTGTTTTTT